The 17 T cell receptor beta chains below come from one sample, sequenced in a study of cytomegalovirus exposure and HLA in healthy donors. It was with 60 Vbeta and 13 Jbeta primers that the PCR ran. The assay was immunoSEQ multiplex PCR, and TCRdb's table has in-frame clones only and misses some. The profile shows 250,000 or so clones, about 86% of them singletons. The sample was PBMCs. All receptors come from a woman aged 60-75 years in good health and CMV-seropositive.

The CDR3 DNA reads TGTGCCAGCCGTAGACCGGGAGACAATGAGCAGTTCTTC. It translates to CASRRPGDNEQFF. J is TRBJ2-1 and V is TRBV7-8, with D possibly TRBD2 on 6 matching bases. This CDR3 region has 13 residues. CDR1 and CDR2 (germline): SGHVS, FQNEAQ. Trimming shortened V by 8 bases and J by 5 bases, and 13 bases separated the two germline ends.

V usage is TRBV7-9 and J usage is TRBJ2-7; 7 nucleotides match TRBD2. CDR1 is SEHNR and CDR2 is FQNEAQ in the germline V gene (reference sequence). J gave up 3 bases and V 5 bases, and 7 bases lay outside the gene matches. The CDR3 is 14 residues long. As DNA, the CDR3 is TGTGCCAGCAGCCTTACTAGCGCCGACTACGAGCAGTACTTC. Protein product: CASSLTSADYEQYF.

The table lists this clone with a few counts. The V gene is TRBV7-9, the J gene TRBJ2-7; 7 bases fit TRBD2. The CDR3 runs 14 residues. Germline V gene lookup returns CDR1 SEHNR and CDR2 FQNEAQ (reference sequence). V shed 1 base and J 2 bases; nucleotides not matched to a gene: 2. This CDR3 is CASSLGGTTYEQYF. The CDR3 DNA reads as TGTGCCAGCAGCTTAGGGGGGACTACCTACGAGCAGTACTTC.

The chain carries TRBV7-2 and TRBJ2-1; a weak D match, TRBD2 (5 bases). CDR3 length equals 15 residues. Germline lookup yields CDR1 SGHTA and CDR2 FQGNSA. The V and J ends lost 4 bases and 5 bases respectively, with 15 bases between them. CDR3 residues: CASSSLGRGNNEQFF. In DNA form, the CDR3 reads TGTGCCAGCAGCTCCCTTGGACGGGGAAACAATGAGCAGTTCTTC. Full variable domain (remainder filled in from reference TRBV7-2 and TRBJ2-1): GAGVSQSPSNKVTEKGKDVELRCDPISGHTALYWYRQSLGQGLEFLIYFQGNSAPDKSGLPSDRFSAERTGGSVSTLTIQRTQQEDSAVYLCASSSLGRGNNEQFFGPGTRLTVL.

The V gene is TRBV19, the J gene TRBJ2-7; 9 positions agree with TRBD1. Looked up from germline, CDR1 is LNHDA and CDR2 is SQIVND (reference sequence). The CDR3 has 15 amino acids. J gave up 4 bases and V 1 base, and 5 bases lay outside the gene matches. CDR3 sequence (DNA): TGTGCCAGTAGTATAGGGACAGGGGCGGTTTACGAGCAGTACTTC. It translates to CASSIGTGAVYEQYF.

The rearrangement uses TRBV18 and TRBJ2-7; 9 bases line up with TRBD1. The CDR3 is 13 residues long. J lost 5 bases, V lost 3 bases, and 2 bases had no gene match. In germline, CDR1 is KGHSH, CDR2 LQKENI. CDR3 bases: TGTGCCAGCTCACCGACAGGGGGGCACGAGCAGTACTTC. Translation gives CASSPTGGHEQYF.

The genes are TRBV2 and TRBJ2-7, with D hard to call. Germline V gene sequence: CDR1 SNHLY, CDR2 FYNNEI. This CDR3 has 12 residues. The ends were cut back, 4 bases at V and 1 base at J, with 5 bases in the middle. The CDR3 coding sequence is TGTGCCAGCAGTGTTATATCCTACGAGCAGTACTTC. Protein sequence: CASSVISYEQYF.

This clone was picked up one time. This chain uses TRBV6-5 with TRBJ1-5; D uncertain. In germline, CDR1 is MNHEY, CDR2 SVGAGI. CDR3 length equals 15 residues. V lost 5 bases to trimming and J lost 5 bases, with 16 bases between them. The CDR3 protein is CASSGEFAAHQPQHF. CDR3 coding DNA: TGTGCCAGCAGTGGAGAATTCGCCGCGCATCAGCCCCAGCATTTT.

This clone was recorded only once. The chain uses TRBV9 and TRBJ2-7, with 10 bases matching TRBD2. The V gene end was trimmed by 0 bases and the J gene end by 7 bases; junction bases not matched to a gene: 10. The germline V gene encodes CDR1 SGDLS and CDR2 YYNGEE. CDR3 length equals 16 residues. CDR3 DNA: TGTGCCAGCAGCGTAGTCGCCGGGCTAGCGGGGGAAGAGCAGTACTTC. Its protein is CASSVVAGLAGEEQYF.

The chain joins TRBV27 to TRBJ2-7; 7 positions agree with TRBD2. The J segment lost 4 bases and the V segment lost 2 bases, leaving 14 bases of the junction unmatched. Germline V lookup: CDR1 MNHEY, CDR2 SMNVEV (reference sequence). This CDR3 has 17 residues. In nucleotides, the CDR3 is TGTGCCAGCAGTTTAAGGTTCAGGGAGGGCCTCGGTTACGAGCAGTACTTC. This encodes CASSLRFREGLGYEQYF.

The rearrangement links TRBV25-1 to TRBJ2-7, with a weak D call TRBD2 (5 bases). The V end lost 10 bases, the J end lost 2 bases, and 15 bases lay between the germline ends. Germline loops: CDR1 MGHDK, CDR2 SYGVNS. CDR3 length: 13 residues. In DNA, the CDR3 is TGTGCCACCCGCCGTTGGGAGACCTACGAGCAGTACTTC. It encodes CATRRWETYEQYF.

J is TRBJ1-2 and V is TRBV9; weak D call: TRBD1 (5 bases). Trimming shortened V by 4 bases and J by 8 bases, and 12 bases separated the two germline ends. Germline lookup yields CDR1 SGDLS and CDR2 YYNGEE. The CDR3 spans 12 residues. CDR3 sequence (DNA): TGTGCCAGCAGCAAAGGAGGGGAGGGCTACACCTTC. It codes for CASSKGGEGYTF.

The chain has TRBV2 and TRBJ1-2, with a possible D match to TRBD1 (6 bases). Trimming took 8 bases from V and 8 from J, leaving 12 bases between them. This CDR3 is 11 amino acids long. Germline V gene sequence: CDR1 SNHLY, CDR2 FYNNEI. DNA of the CDR3: TGTGCCAGCCACCGGGGGGCGGGCTACACCTTC. Protein sequence: CASHRGAGYTF.

Worth noting for this clone: Mismatch with germline at one junction end may stem from a read error. The V gene is TRBV7-9, the J gene TRBJ2-5; 8 bases map to TRBD2. The CDR3 loop spans 14 amino acids. CDR1 is SEHNR, CDR2 FQNEAQ, per germline (reference sequence). CDR3 nucleotides: TGTTCCAGCAGCTTCCCGGGACTAGTTGAGACCCAGTACTTC. This translates into CSSSFPGLVETQYF.

This chain joins TRBV9 and TRBJ1-3; 7 nucleotides agree with TRBD1. This CDR3 contains 17 residues. Losses at the gene ends were 0 bases for V and 0 bases for J; bases not matched to a gene: 6. Germline V gene data show CDR1 as SGDLS and CDR2 as YYNGEE. CDR3 sequence: CASSVEGTELSGNTIYF. CDR3 coding DNA: TGTGCCAGCAGCGTAGAAGGGACAGAGCTCTCTGGAAACACCATATATTTT.

The chain couples TRBV7-7 to TRBJ2-1; 10 nucleotides match TRBD2. The J segment lost 1 base and the V segment lost 5 bases, leaving 8 bases of the junction unmatched. Germline lookup yields CDR1 SSHAT and CDR2 FNYEAQ (reference sequence). This CDR3 has 17 amino acids. CDR3 in amino acids: CASSPMGTSASYNEQFF. CDR3 nucleotide sequence: TGTGCCAGCAGCCCTATGGGGACTAGCGCATCCTACAATGAGCAGTTCTTC.

The rearrangement joins TRBV7-9 to TRBJ1-1; D is unresolved. This CDR3 has 13 amino acids. Germline CDR1 is SEHNR and CDR2 is FQNEAQ (reference sequence). Trimming took 3 bases from V and 6 from J, leaving 11 bases between them. CDR3 nucleotide sequence: TGTGCCAGCAGCTTCCTCACAGAGCCTGAAGCTTTCTTT. This gives the protein CASSFLTEPEAFF.